This passage covers 31 T cell receptor beta chains from one sample sequenced in a study of T-cell memory formation after mild COVID-19 (dated by TCRdb to about 2021). Library construction relied on 5' RACE. Sequencing relied on an Illumina NovaSeq 6000. The public reads were quality trimmed at Q25 with fastp and then assembled into clones with MiXCR by TCRdb, keeping productive beta chains. Under each unique CDR3 protein, matching rows form one entry showing the most common genes and DNA. The sample table records roughly 600,000 distinct CDR3 sequences; over 15% of these occur just once. The ten largest clonotypes hold 9.5% to 15% of the sample. The specimen sequenced was PBMCs or a T cell subset sorted from them (not recorded which). These receptors all stem from an adult woman who had mild COVID-19 (a few samples of this study predate the infection). The sample titles of this study are shuffled in the database, so cell type and time point are left out; the donor was told from shared clones.

This clonotype was detected a few times. This could be a read error, since a much larger clone is one nucleotide away. The chain carries TRBV7-2 and TRBJ1-1; D gene ambiguous. Per germline, CDR1 SGHTA and CDR2 FQGNSA. This CDR3 is built from 12 residues. The V end lost 2 bases, the J end lost 3 bases, and 4 bases lay between the germline ends. CDR3 protein: CASSLMYTEAFF. The CDR3 DNA follows: TGTGCCAGCAGCTTAATGTACACTGAAGCTTTCTTT.

This chain connects TRBV28 to TRBJ2-7; the match to TRBD1 covers 7 bases. The V segment lost 5 bases and the J segment 0 bases; nucleotides outside the gene matches: 4. Germline V lookup: CDR1 MDHEN, CDR2 SYDVKM. This CDR3 has 14 amino acids. For the CDR3, the DNA is TGTGCCAGCAGTCGGGACAGTTACTCCTACGAGCAGTACTTC. Residues: CASSRDSYSYEQYF.

The genes are TRBV7-2 and TRBJ1-6; D is ambiguous. V lost 3 bases, J lost 7 bases, and 7 bases lay in between. Germline CDR1 SGHTA, CDR2 FQGNSA. The CDR3 spans 13 residues. CDR3 coding DNA: TGTGCCAGCAGCTTCGCGGAGAATTCACCCCTCCACTTT. Translated, it gives CASSFAENSPLHF.

The chain carries TRBV12-3 or TRBV12-4 and TRBJ2-7; TRBD2 might be the D (6 bases). V gave up 5 bases and J gave up 0 bases, with 11 bases separating them. The CDR3 is made up of 14 amino acids. CDR3 nucleotide sequence: TGTGCCAGCAGTCGGGGACTTGCCTCCTACGAGCAGTACTTC. The encoded protein is CASSRGLASYEQYF.

The chain combines TRBV7-2 with TRBJ1-5; 9 nucleotides align to TRBD1. CDR3 length equals 16 residues. From germline, CDR1 is SGHTA and CDR2 FQGNSA. J gave up 5 bases and V 0 bases, and 5 bases lay outside the gene matches. CDR3 sequence: CASSLATGGAYQPQHF. The CDR3 DNA follows: TGTGCCAGCAGCTTAGCGACAGGGGGGGCTTATCAGCCCCAGCATTTT.

J is TRBJ2-7 and V is TRBV5-4; D is ambiguous. The V end lost 4 bases, the J end lost 5 bases, and 16 bases lay between the germline ends. This CDR3 spans 14 amino acids. Germline V gene lookup returns CDR1 SGHNT and CDR2 YYREEE (reference sequence). The CDR3 region has the DNA TGTGCCAGCAGCCCAGACGGACGCCTAAACGAGCAGTACTTC. It codes for CASSPDGRLNEQYF.

This clonotype showed up just a few times. V and J are TRBV7-2 and TRBJ2-1; 8 nucleotides agree with TRBD2. The V segment lost 1 base and the J segment 8 bases; nucleotides outside the gene matches: 10. Germline V CDR1 and CDR2: SGHTA, FQGNSA. The CDR3 is made up of 16 amino acids. DNA of the CDR3: TGTGCCAGCAGCTTAGAAGGGACTAGGAGCTGGGATGAGCAGTTCTTC. Protein: CASSLEGTRSWDEQFF. The variable domain in full, with the rest retrieved from reference TRBV7-2 and TRBJ2-1, is GAGVSQSPSNKVTEKGKDVELRCDPISGHTALYWYRQSLGQGLEFLIYFQGNSAPDKSGLPSDRFSAERTGGSVSTLTIQRTQQEDSAVYLCASSLEGTRSWDEQFFGPGTRLTVL.

As to this clonotype: The junction does not match germline at one end; this may be a read error. J is TRBJ2-5 and V is TRBV7-7; D might be TRBD2 (7 bases). The CDR3 is made up of 17 amino acids. Looked up from germline, CDR1 is SSHAT and CDR2 is FNYEAQ (reference sequence). In DNA, the CDR3 is TGTGCTAGCAGCAAAACAGGGACTGGGACTAAACAAGAGACCCAGTACTTC. Its protein product is CASSKTGTGTKQETQYF. The whole variable domain, filled in from reference TRBV7-7 and TRBJ2-5, reads GAGVSQSPRYKVTKRGQDVTLRCDPISSHATLYWYQQALGQGPEFLTYFNYEAQPDKSGLPSDRFSAERPEGSISTLTIQRTEQRDSAMYRCASSKTGTGTKQETQYFGPGTRLLVL.

This clonotype was detected a few times. The chain is built from TRBV29-1 and TRBJ1-1; no clear D gene. Trimming shortened V by 2 bases and J by 3 bases, and 4 bases separated the two germline ends. The CDR3 contains 11 residues. Germline CDR1 and CDR2: SQVTM and ANQGSEA. For the CDR3, the DNA is TGCAGCGTTGAATACGACACTGAAGCTTTCTTT. Protein sequence: CSVEYDTEAFF.

The rearrangement links TRBV5-6 to TRBJ2-2; TRBD1 might be the D (5 bases). Per germline, CDR1 SGHDT and CDR2 YYEEEE. Trimming cost V 0 bases and J 4 bases, with 16 bases left between them. The CDR3 length is 17 residues. For the CDR3, the DNA is TGTGCCAGCAGCTTGGTAGCAGGCGCCCAGGGCACCGGGGAGCTGTTTTTT. This codes for CASSLVAGAQGTGELFF. The full variable domain, in which reference TRBV5-6 and TRBJ2-2 provide the parts outside the CDR3, is DAGVTQSPTHLIKTRGQQVTLRCSPKSGHDTVSWYQQALGQGPQFIFQYYEEEERQRGNFPDRFSGHQFPNYSSELNVNALLLGDSALYLCASSLVAGAQGTGELFFGEGSRLTVL.

In its sample, this clonotype was seen a few times. This chain connects TRBV6-1 to TRBJ1-5; TRBD1 matches at 7 bases. The junction had 11 bases not matched to a gene; V was cut back by 6 bases and J by 6 bases. Germline V CDR1 and CDR2: MNHNS, SASEGT. This CDR3 is built from 15 residues. The CDR3 sequence: CASRATGAMTQPQHF. The DNA of the CDR3 is TGTGCCAGCAGGGCCACAGGGGCGATGACTCAGCCCCAGCATTTT.

This clonotype was seen a handful of times. This chain connects TRBV10-3 to TRBJ2-5, with 8 bases identical to TRBD1. Germline V gene data show CDR1 as ENHRY and CDR2 as SYGVKD. Unmatched junction bases numbered 9, after V lost 7 bases and J lost 5 bases. The CDR3 extends over 14 amino acids. CDR3 loop: CAITKGQDGETQYF. CDR3 in DNA: TGTGCCATCACTAAGGGACAGGACGGGGAGACCCAGTACTTC.

This clonotype was detected only a few times. This chain uses TRBV11-2 with TRBJ2-1, with D perhaps TRBD2 (6 bases). V was trimmed by 1 base and J by 8 bases, leaving 12 bases between them. The CDR3 covers 14 residues. Per the germline V gene, CDR1 is SGHAT and CDR2 is FQNNGV. The CDR3 DNA is TGTGCCAGCAGCTTAGGGGCGGAGGGGTATGAGCAGTTCTTC. Translated, it gives CASSLGAEGYEQFF.

V gene TRBV15 combines with J gene TRBJ2-4; the D is unclear. Germline V gene sequence: CDR1 LNHNV, CDR2 YYDKDF (reference sequence). The CDR3 length is 13 residues. Trimming cost V 0 bases and J 3 bases, with 3 bases left between them. CDR3 nucleotides: TGTGCCACCAGCAGAGAGGGCAAAAACATTCAGTACTTC. It translates to CATSREGKNIQYF.

This chain connects TRBV15 to TRBJ2-3; D ambiguous. This CDR3 is built from 14 residues. CDR1 and CDR2 (germline): LNHNV, YYDKDF (reference sequence). V lost 2 bases and J lost 2, with 8 bases in between. The CDR3 DNA follows: TGTGCCACCAGCAGACGACGGAACACAGATACGCAGTATTTT. Protein product: CATSRRRNTDTQYF.

This clonotype was seen a few times. This CDR3 is CSVAPGQGSEQYF. The CDR3 region has the DNA TGCAGCGTAGCCCCCGGACAGGGCTCCGAGCAGTACTTC. The chain combines TRBV29-1 with TRBJ2-7; TRBD1 matches at 8 bases. Trimming removed 6 bases from V and 6 bases from J; junction bases left unmatched: 10. The CDR3 extends over 13 amino acids. The germline gives CDR1 SQVTM, CDR2 ANQGSEA.

This clonotype was seen more than once but under ten times. This rearrangement joins TRBV20-1 to TRBJ2-1; TRBD1 might be the D (6 bases). V lost 7 bases and J lost 1, with 14 bases in between. This CDR3 is built from 14 residues. Germline loops: CDR1 DFQATT, CDR2 SNEGSKA (reference sequence). CDR3 amino acids: CSGAQGVSYNEQFF. CDR3 sequence (DNA): TGCAGTGGAGCACAGGGAGTTTCCTACAATGAGCAGTTCTTC.

The table lists this clonotype with a few counts. The rearrangement uses TRBV9 and TRBJ2-2; D is ambiguous. Germline V CDR1 and CDR2: SGDLS, YYNGEE. The CDR3 runs to 12 residues. With 2 bases removed from V and 7 bases from J, the gap between germline ends came to 6 bases. The CDR3 reads CASSVGDGELFF. CDR3 coding DNA: TGTGCCAGCAGCGTTGGGGACGGGGAGCTGTTTTTT.

The rearrangement links TRBV6-5 to TRBJ1-1; TRBD1 agrees at 7 bases. From germline, CDR1 is MNHEY and CDR2 SVGAGI. CDR3 size: 14 residues. V dropped 2 bases and J dropped 3; count of bases not matched to a gene: 3. CDR3 region: CASSYPGQHTEAFF. CDR3 DNA sequence: TGTGCCAGCAGTTACCCGGGACAGCACACTGAAGCTTTCTTT.

This clonotype was observed a handful of times. The chain links TRBV6-4 to TRBJ2-1; 8 bases are shared with TRBD2. Germline assignment: CDR1 MRHNA and CDR2 SNTAGT. V gave up 0 bases and J gave up 4 bases; unmatched junction bases: 5. The CDR3 is 16 amino acids. CDR3 nucleotides: TGTGCCAGCAGTGACTCAGGAGCGGGGGATTACAATGAGCAGTTCTTC. This codes for CASSDSGAGDYNEQFF.

In this sample, this clonotype turned up a few times. The chain carries TRBV7-9 and TRBJ2-3, with D perhaps TRBD2 (6 bases). Germline V gene lookup returns CDR1 SEHNR and CDR2 FQNEAQ (reference sequence). CDR3 length: 14 residues. Trimming took 4 bases from V and 7 from J, leaving 15 bases between them. The CDR3 here is CASSSTRRGNTQYF. Here the CDR3 DNA reads TGTGCCAGCAGCTCAACGCGGAGGGGCAATACGCAGTATTTT.

CDR3 in DNA: TGTGCCAGCAGTTTTTGGGCAGGGGAAGCCTACGAGCAGTACTTC. Its protein product is CASSFWAGEAYEQYF. This chain connects TRBV12-3 or TRBV12-4 to TRBJ2-7; a weak D match, TRBD1 (6 bases). This CDR3 comprises 15 residues. V was cut by 3 bases and J by 2 bases, with 14 bases left in between.

The V gene is TRBV4-1, the J gene TRBJ1-1; D is uncertain. This CDR3 has 15 residues. Germline V gene lookup returns CDR1 MGHRA and CDR2 YSYEKL. The V end was cut by 3 bases, the J end by 4 bases, with 15 bases between. The CDR3 nucleotides are TGCGCCAGCAGCCACTACATTCCAAGGAGCACTGAAGCTTTCTTT. Amino acid sequence: CASSHYIPRSTEAFF.

The J gene is TRBJ2-7, the V gene TRBV7-9; a weak D match, TRBD2 (5 bases). In germline, CDR1 is SEHNR, CDR2 FQNEAQ (reference sequence). The V end lost 0 bases, the J end lost 7 bases, and 13 bases lay between the germline ends. The CDR3 length is 14 residues. This CDR3 reads CASSLAFDPGEQYF. For the CDR3, the DNA is TGTGCCAGCAGCTTAGCGTTTGACCCGGGGGAGCAGTACTTC.

The V call is TRBV24-1, the J call TRBJ2-1; the D gene is possibly TRBD1 (6 bases). The CDR3 loop spans 17 amino acids. CDR1 is KGHDR and CDR2 is SFDVKD in the germline V gene. V lost 3 bases to trimming and J lost 1 base, with 15 bases between them. The CDR3 region is CATSDPGTHTSYNEQFF. The CDR3 nucleotides read TGTGCCACCAGTGATCCTGGGACACACACTTCCTACAATGAGCAGTTCTTC.

This chain uses TRBV29-1 with TRBJ2-7, with D perhaps matching TRBD2 (5 bases). This CDR3 region has 14 residues. Germline V gene lookup returns CDR1 SQVTM and CDR2 ANQGSEA. V lost 7 bases to trimming and J lost 2 bases, with 18 bases between them. Written as DNA, the CDR3 is TGCAGCGCCCTAGAAGCGACGGAGGCCTACGAGCAGTACTTC. Protein: CSALEATEAYEQYF.

The chain couples TRBV3-1 to TRBJ2-5; unclear D gene. Per the germline V gene, CDR1 is LGHDT and CDR2 is YNNKEL (reference sequence). Trimming took 5 bases from V and 2 from J, leaving 3 bases between them. There are 11 residues in the CDR3. The CDR3 nucleotides are TGTGCCAGCAGCAAACAAGAGACCCAGTACTTC. Translation gives CASSKQETQYF.

This chain links TRBV6-2 or TRBV6-3 with TRBJ1-1; weak D call: TRBD1 (6 bases). The CDR3 contains 13 residues. CDR1 is MNHEY, CDR2 SVGEGT, per germline. Trimming stripped 6 bases from V and 5 bases from J, with 13 bases between. This CDR3 reads CASSGGSITEAFF. CDR3 DNA sequence: TGTGCCAGCAGCGGGGGCAGCATAACTGAAGCTTTCTTT.

This chain connects TRBV20-1 to TRBJ2-7; D is unclear. Trimming cost V 6 bases and J 0 bases, with 12 bases left between them. The CDR3 runs 13 residues. CDR1 DFQATT and CDR2 SNEGSKA come from the germline V gene (reference sequence). The CDR3, as DNA: TGCAGTGCCAGACCGAGAAGCTCCTACGAGCAGTACTTC. Translated: CSARPRSSYEQYF.

In its sample, this clonotype was seen a few times. This sequence joins TRBV7-2 and TRBJ1-2; no clear D. Trimming stripped 4 bases from V and 3 bases from J, with 9 bases between. Germline CDR1 and CDR2: SGHTA and FQGNSA. There are 13 residues in the CDR3. The DNA of the CDR3 is TGTGCCAGCAGCTCCGGACCGTACTATGGCTACACCTTC. This gives the protein CASSSGPYYGYTF.

The chain is built from TRBV11-3 and TRBJ2-1, with D perhaps matching TRBD2 (6 bases). This CDR3 is 14 amino acids long. Germline CDR1 SGHNT, CDR2 YENEEA. V lost 1 base to trimming and J lost 7 bases, with 11 bases between them. This chain's CDR3 is CASSLAGVGNEQFF. In DNA, the CDR3 is TGTGCCAGCAGCTTAGCGGGAGTGGGGAATGAGCAGTTCTTC.